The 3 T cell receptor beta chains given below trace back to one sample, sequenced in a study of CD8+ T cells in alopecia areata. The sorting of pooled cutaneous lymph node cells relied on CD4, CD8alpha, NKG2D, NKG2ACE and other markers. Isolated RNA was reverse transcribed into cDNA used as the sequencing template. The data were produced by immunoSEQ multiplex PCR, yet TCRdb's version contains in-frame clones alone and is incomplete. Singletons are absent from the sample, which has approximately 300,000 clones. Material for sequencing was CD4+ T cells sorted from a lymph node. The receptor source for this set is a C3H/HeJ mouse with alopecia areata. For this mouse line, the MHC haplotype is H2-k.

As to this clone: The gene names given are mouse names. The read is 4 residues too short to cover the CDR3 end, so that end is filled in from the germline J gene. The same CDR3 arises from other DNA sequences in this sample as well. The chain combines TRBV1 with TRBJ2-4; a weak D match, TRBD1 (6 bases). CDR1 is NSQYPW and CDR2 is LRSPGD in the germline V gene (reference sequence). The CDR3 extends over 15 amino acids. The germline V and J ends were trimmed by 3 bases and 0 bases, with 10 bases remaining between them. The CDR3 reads CTCSAGTPSQNTLYF. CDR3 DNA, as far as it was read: TGCACCTGCAGTGCGGGGACACCCAGTCAAAAC.

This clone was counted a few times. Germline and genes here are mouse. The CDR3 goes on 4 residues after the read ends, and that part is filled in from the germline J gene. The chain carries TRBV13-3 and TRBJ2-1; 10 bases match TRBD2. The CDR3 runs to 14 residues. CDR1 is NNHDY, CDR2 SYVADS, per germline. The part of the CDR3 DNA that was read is TGTGCCAGCAGAGCTGGGGGGGCGCTGGCT. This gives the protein CASRAGGALA. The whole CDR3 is CASRAGGALAEQFF.

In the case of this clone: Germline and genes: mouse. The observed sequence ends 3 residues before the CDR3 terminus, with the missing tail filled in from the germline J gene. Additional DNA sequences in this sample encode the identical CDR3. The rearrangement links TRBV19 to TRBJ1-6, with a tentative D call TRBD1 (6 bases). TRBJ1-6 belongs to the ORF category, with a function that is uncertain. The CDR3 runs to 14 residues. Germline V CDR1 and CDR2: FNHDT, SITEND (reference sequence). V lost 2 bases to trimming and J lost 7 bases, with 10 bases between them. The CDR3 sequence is CASSIQGRNSPLYF. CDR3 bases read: TGTGCCAGCAGTATCCAGGGGAGGAATTCGCCC.